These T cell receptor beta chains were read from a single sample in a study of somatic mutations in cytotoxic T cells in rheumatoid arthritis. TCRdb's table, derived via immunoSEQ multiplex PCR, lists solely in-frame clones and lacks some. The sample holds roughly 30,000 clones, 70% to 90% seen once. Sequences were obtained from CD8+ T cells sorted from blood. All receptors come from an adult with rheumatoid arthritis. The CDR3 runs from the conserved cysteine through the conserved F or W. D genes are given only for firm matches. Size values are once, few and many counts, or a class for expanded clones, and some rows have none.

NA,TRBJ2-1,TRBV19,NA,TGTGCCAGTAGCGGGAACTCCTACAATGAGCAGTTCTTC,CASSGNSYNEQFF
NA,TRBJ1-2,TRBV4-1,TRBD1,TGCGCCAGCAGCACCCAGACAGGGGGCGGGTATGGCTACACCTTC,CASSTQTGGGYGYTF
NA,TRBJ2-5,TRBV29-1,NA,TGCAGCGTTGAAGAGGGTCCGGAGACCCAGTACTTC,CSVEEGPETQYF
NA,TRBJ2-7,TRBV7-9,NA,TGTGCCAGCAGCCCCGTGGACTCCTACGAGCAGTACTTC,CASSPVDSYEQYF
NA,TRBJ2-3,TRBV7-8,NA,TGTGCCAGCAGCTTACCTAAGAGCACAGATACGCAGTATTTT,CASSLPKSTDTQYF
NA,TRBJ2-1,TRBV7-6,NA,TGTGCCAGCAGCGAACCCTCGCAGGGCAATGAGCAGTTCTTC,CASSEPSQGNEQFF
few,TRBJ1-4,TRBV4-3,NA,TGCGCCAGCAGCCAAAATTCCCTCTTTTTCCAAGAACTGTTTTTT,CASSQNSLFFQELFF
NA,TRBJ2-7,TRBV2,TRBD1,TGTGCCAGCACCGACAGGGATTTTGGGTACGAGCAGTACTTC,CASTDRDFGYEQYF
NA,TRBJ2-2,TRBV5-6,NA,TGTGCCAGCAGCTTGTCCGTCGGACCGAGCAGCATCACCGGGGAGCTGTTTTTT,CASSLSVGPSSITGELFF
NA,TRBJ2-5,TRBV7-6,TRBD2,TGTGCCAGCAGCTTAGCACTAGCGGGGGGAAAGACCCAGTACTTC,CASSLALAGGKTQYF
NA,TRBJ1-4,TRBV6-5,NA,TGTGCCAGCAGTTACTCGACCCCCGGGAAACTGTTTTTT,CASSYSTPGKLFF
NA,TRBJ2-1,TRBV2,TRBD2,TGTGCCAGCAGGGGGACTAGCGGGGGGTCCTACAATGAGCAGTTCTTC,CASRGTSGGSYNEQFF
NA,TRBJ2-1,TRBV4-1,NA,TGCGCCAGCAGCCAAGAAGGGTACGGGGTTAACAATGAGCAGTTCTTC,CASSQEGYGVNNEQFF
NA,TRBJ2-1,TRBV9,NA,TGTGCCAGCAGCGTACAGGGCACTCCGACCTACAATGAGCAGTTCTTC,CASSVQGTPTYNEQFF
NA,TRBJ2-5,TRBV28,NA,TGTGCCAGCAGTCTAACAGGGATTTCTTCGGACCAGTACTTC,CASSLTGISSDQYF
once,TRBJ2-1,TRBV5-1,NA,TGCGCCAGCAGCCAACGACAGTCCTCCTACAATGAGCAGTTCTTC,CASSQRQSSYNEQFF
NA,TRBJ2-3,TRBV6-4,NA,TGTGCCAGCAGTGACGGGACATCGGGCACAGATACGCAGTATTTT,CASSDGTSGTDTQYF
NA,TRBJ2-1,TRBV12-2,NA,TGTGCAAGTCGCTTAGGGACCCCGGGGAATGAGCAGTTCTTC,CASRLGTPGNEQFF
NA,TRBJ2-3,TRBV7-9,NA,TGTGCCAGCAGCTTAGTCGGGGGTTTCGACACAGATACGCAGTATTTT,CASSLVGGFDTDTQYF
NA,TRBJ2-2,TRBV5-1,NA,TGCGCCAGCAGCCCGGGGGGGACAGGGCTAAATGGCGGGGAGCTGTTTTTT,CASSPGGTGLNGGELFF
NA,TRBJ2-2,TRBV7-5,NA,TGTGCCAGAAGCTTAGTCGTCCGGCGGGACAGGGATGGTTACGGGGAGCTGTTTTTT,CARSLVVRRDRDGYGELFF
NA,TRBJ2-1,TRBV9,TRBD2,TGTGCCAGCACCCTAGCGGATACCTACAATGAGCAGTTCTTC,CASTLADTYNEQFF
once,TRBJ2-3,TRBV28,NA,TGTGCCAGCAGTGGACCGCACGCGGGTCCAGATACGCAGTATTTT,CASSGPHAGPDTQYF
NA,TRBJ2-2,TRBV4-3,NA,TGCGCCAGCAGCCAAGATAGGGTGGGGGCGACGAACACCGGGGAGCTGTTTTTT,CASSQDRVGATNTGELFF
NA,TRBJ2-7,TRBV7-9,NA,TGTGCCAGCAGCTTCTCCACCGGGACGAGAACCTACGAGCAGTACTTC,CASSFSTGTRTYEQYF
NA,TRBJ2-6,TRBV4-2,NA,TGTGCCAGCAGCCAAGATAATGGGGCTGGGGCCAACGTCCTGACTTTC,CASSQDNGAGANVLTF
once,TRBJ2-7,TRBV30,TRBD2,TGTGCCTGGACTAGCGGGGACTCCTACGAGCAGTACTTC,CAWTSGDSYEQYF
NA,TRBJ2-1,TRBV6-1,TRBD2,TGTGCCAGCAGTGTTCTTAGCGGGTCCGCTGGGGAGCAGTTCTTC,CASSVLSGSAGEQFF
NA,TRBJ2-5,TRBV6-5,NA,TGTGCCAGCAGTTACTTGGACAGCCAAGAGACCCAGTACTTC,CASSYLDSQETQYF
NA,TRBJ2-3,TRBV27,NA,TGTGCCAGCAGTTTGATGGCGGGCGCCACAGATACGCAGTATTTT,CASSLMAGATDTQYF
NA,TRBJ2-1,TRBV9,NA,TGTGCCAGCAGCGTAGTGGAGAATGAGCAGTTCTTC,CASSVVENEQFF
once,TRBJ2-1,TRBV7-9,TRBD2,TGTGCCAGCAGCTTAGCGGGGGGGAACTACAATGAGCAGTTCTTC,CASSLAGGNYNEQFF
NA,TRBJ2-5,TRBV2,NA,TGTGCCAGCAGTGAAATGGCCATCGGGGGATGGAGGCGGGAGACCCAGTACTTC,CASSEMAIGGWRRETQYF
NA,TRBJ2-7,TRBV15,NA,TGTGCCACCAGCAATGGGATGTCCTACGAGCAGTACTTC,CATSNGMSYEQYF
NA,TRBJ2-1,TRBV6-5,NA,TGTGCCAGCAGTTACTCGAATTTGGCGTCTAATGAGCAGTTCTTC,CASSYSNLASNEQFF
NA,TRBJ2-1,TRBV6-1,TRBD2,TGTGCCAGCAGTGAAGCGCGGGGGGGAACTTACAATGAGCAGTTCTTC,CASSEARGGTYNEQFF
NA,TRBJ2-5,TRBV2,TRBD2,TGTGCCAGCAGTGAAGGACTAGCGGGATTCCAAGAGACCCAGTACTTC,CASSEGLAGFQETQYF
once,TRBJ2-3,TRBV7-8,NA,TGTGCCAGCAGCCCGATCGGACAGACTAGCACAGATACGCAGTATTTT,CASSPIGQTSTDTQYF
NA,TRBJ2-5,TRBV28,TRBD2,TGTGCCAGCAGTTGGAGGGGGACTAGCGCAACCCTAGATGGAGAGACCCAGTACTTC,CASSWRGTSATLDGETQYF
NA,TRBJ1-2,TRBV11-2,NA,TGTGCCAGCAGCCCCCTCTCTGGTCACAACTATGGCTACACCTTC,CASSPLSGHNYGYTF
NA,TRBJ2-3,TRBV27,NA,TGTGCCAGCAGGTCCTCGGCTTCTAGCACAGATACGCAGTATTTT,CASRSSASSTDTQYF
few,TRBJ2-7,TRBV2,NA,TGTGCCAGCAGTGGCTTTATGGGGAGAGTCTACGAGCAGTACTTC,CASSGFMGRVYEQYF